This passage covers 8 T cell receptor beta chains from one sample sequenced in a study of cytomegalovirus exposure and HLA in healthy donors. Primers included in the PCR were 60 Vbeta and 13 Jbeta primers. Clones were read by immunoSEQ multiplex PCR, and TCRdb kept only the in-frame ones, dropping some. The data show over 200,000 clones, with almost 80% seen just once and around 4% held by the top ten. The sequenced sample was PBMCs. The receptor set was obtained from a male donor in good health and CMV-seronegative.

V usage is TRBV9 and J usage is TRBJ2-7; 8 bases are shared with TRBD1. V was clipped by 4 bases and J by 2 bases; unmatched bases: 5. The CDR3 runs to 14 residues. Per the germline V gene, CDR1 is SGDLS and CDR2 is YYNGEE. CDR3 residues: CASSTGTGPYEQYF. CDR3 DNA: TGTGCCAGCAGCACAGGGACAGGCCCCTACGAGCAGTACTTC.

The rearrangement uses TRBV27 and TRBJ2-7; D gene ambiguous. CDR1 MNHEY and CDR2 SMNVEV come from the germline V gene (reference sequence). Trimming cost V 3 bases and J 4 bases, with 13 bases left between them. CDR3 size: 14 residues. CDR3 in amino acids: CASSFAKNGYEQYF. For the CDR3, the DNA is TGTGCCAGCAGTTTTGCGAAAAACGGGTACGAGCAGTACTTC.

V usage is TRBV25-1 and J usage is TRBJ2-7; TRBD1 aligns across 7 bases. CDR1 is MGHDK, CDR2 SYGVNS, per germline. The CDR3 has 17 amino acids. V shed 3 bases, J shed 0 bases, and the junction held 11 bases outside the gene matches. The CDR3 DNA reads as TGTGCCAGCAGTGACGCAGGGGGTGGGGGTCTCTCCTACGAGCAGTACTTC. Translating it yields CASSDAGGGGLSYEQYF.

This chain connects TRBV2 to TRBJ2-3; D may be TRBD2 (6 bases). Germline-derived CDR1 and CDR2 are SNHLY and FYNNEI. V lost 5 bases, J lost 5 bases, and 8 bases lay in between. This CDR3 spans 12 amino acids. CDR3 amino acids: CASSLGGDTQYF. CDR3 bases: TGTGCCAGCAGTTTGGGGGGAGATACGCAGTATTTT.

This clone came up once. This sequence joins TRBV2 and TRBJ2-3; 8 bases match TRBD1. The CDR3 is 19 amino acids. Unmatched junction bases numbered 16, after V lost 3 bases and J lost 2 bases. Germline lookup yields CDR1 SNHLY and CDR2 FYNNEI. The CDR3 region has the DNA TGTGCCAGCAGTGACGGATTCTGGGACAGGACAGTCAACACAGATACGCAGTATTTT. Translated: CASSDGFWDRTVNTDTQYF.

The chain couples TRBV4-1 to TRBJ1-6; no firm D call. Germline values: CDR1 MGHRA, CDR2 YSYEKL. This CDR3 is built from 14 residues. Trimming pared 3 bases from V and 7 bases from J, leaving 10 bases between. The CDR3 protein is CASSHPGNNSPLHF. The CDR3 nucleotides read TGCGCCAGCAGCCATCCCGGGAACAATTCACCCCTCCACTTT.

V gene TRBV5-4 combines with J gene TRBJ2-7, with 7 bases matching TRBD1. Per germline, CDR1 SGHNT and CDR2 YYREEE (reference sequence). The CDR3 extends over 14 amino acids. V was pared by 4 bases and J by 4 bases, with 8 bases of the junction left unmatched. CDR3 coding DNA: TGTGCCAGCAGCCTCACCGGGACAGATTACGAGCAGTACTTC. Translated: CASSLTGTDYEQYF.

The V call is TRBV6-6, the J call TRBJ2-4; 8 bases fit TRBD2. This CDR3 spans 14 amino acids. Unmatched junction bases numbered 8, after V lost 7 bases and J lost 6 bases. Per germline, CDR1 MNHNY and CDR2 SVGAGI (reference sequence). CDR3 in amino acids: CASTYGGGGNIQYF. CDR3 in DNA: TGTGCCAGCACCTACGGGGGGGGTGGAAACATTCAGTACTTC.